The T cell receptor (beta chain) described here comes from a study of T cell responses to AZD1222 COVID-19 vaccine. General observations from the study: Reportedly, nearly half the spike-specific TCRs target unmutated variant regions. Regions 160-218 and 743-854 dominated among vaccine-associated CD4 TCRs spanning spike. At baseline, seropositivity was found in only six or seven AZD1222 recipients.

Some clones are missing from TCRdb's copy, which holds only in-frame ones; the method was immunoSEQ multiplex PCR. This sample has over 150,000 clones; just over 85% occur once, and the top ten carry 0.45% to 0.55%. Note on this clone: The antigen is undetermined.

The sequence came from an adult in good health. Sequenced material: peripheral blood, taken on day 0 of AZD1222 vaccination.

In nucleotides, the CDR3 is TGTGCCAGCAGACGGGACTCCAACACCTACGAGCAGTACTTC. It translates to CASRRDSNTYEQYF. The V call is TRBV14, the J call TRBJ2-7; a possible D gene is TRBD2 (6 bases). The germline CDR1 and CDR2 sequences are SGHDN and FVKESK. V lost 6 bases and J lost 2, with 14 bases in between. This CDR3 has 14 amino acids.